The TCR beta chain under discussion was sequenced for a study of blood T cell repertoires in COVID-19 (dated by TCRdb to 2020 to 2021). Regarding the study in general: Samples covering the acute and convalescent phases of COVID-19 were provided by collaborators in the United States, Italy and Spain. The prospective study material was composed of cDNA or gDNA derived from T cells, B-cell-depleted T cells, or PBMCs. Where available, HLA class I and class II types were obtained from metadata supplied by the sample provider rather than from assay-based typing. Subjects who had been exposed to COVID-19, were actively infected with it, or had recovered from it provided the deeply sampled blood TCRbeta repertoires that made up the dataset. A de-identified subject ID, COVID-19 status, age in years and sex were almost always included in the sample metadata. Samples came from the ongoing ImmuneRACE study (first 160 participants) plus 1,254 subjects from 6 global collaborators. The repertoires were released in a freely available public database meant as a resource for research on the immune response to SARS-CoV-2.

What the authors observed across the whole study: Clinical and demographic metadata were provided uncurated, with the amount varying by source and participant.

For this clone: Its antigen is unknown. No much larger clone is present one base from it, and per-base qualities are unavailable.

TCRbeta CDR3 regions were amplified from genomic DNA by means of the immunoSEQ Assay, a bias-controlled multiplex PCR. As for the authors' bioinformatics: The number of nucleated cells in each sample was estimated from the amplification of reference gene primers within the assay. Sequence reads were collapsed and filtered to measure the absolute abundance of every unique TCRbeta CDR3 rearrangement. For each sample, productive Simpson clonality was calculated as the square root of Simpson's diversity index over productive rearrangements. Imported from immuneACCESS, the table was reduced by TCRdb to in-frame sequences with V and J called. These copies leave out some clones; in studies compared against another copy, an unresolved V gene accounts for under half, and the cause of the remainder is not known. From that table come the V and J calls and clone size; the DNA was used to work out D and trimming. The sample table shows about 120,000 clones, and 70% to 85% are seen once. Less than 8% of the sample lies in the top ten.

Collaborating institutions collected whole blood in K2EDTA tubes following their own protocols. For TCRbeta analysis, collaborator samples were shipped as frozen whole blood, as isolated PBMCs, or as DNA extracted from either sample type. The sequence was obtained from a man aged 65-85 years with active or convalescent COVID-19. Sequencing was performed on peripheral blood.

The CDR3 reads as follows: CASSFLAGPTYEQYF. The sequenced DNA: TGTGCCAGCAGCTTCTTAGCGGGTCCTACCTACGAGCAGTACTTC. Recombination connected TRBV7-2 to TRBJ2-7; TRBD2 fits 7 bases in the junction. V has 3 bases trimmed and J has 2 bases trimmed; junction bases matching no gene number 7. As encoded in the germline V gene, CDR1 is SGHTA while CDR2 is FQGNSA. The CDR3, cysteine through phenylalanine, is 15 amino acids long. The sequence is cut down to CDR3 DNA, 45 bases in frame from base 1.